The 22 T cell receptor beta chains below were found in one sample sequenced in a study of blood T cell repertoires in COVID-19. Using immunoSEQ multiplex PCR, the repertoire was profiled, and TCRdb retains in-frame clones only, with some absent. The sample yields 200,000 to 250,000 clones, more than 80% seen once. What was sequenced was peripheral blood. The origin of the receptors is a woman of 80 years or more with COVID-19, enrolled during active disease.

This rearrangement joins TRBV7-2 to TRBJ1-3; no clear D. In germline, CDR1 is SGHTA, CDR2 FQGNSA. V was shortened by 4 bases and J by 0 bases, with 16 bases between the two germline ends. CDR3 length: 17 residues. The CDR3: CASSYLRVGISGNTIYF. Written as DNA, the CDR3 is TGTGCCAGCAGCTACTTGAGGGTTGGGATCTCTGGAAACACCATATATTTT.

The genes are TRBV2 and TRBJ2-7; TRBD1 is a possible D gene (5 bases). Germline values: CDR1 SNHLY, CDR2 FYNNEI. V was pared by 4 bases and J by 0 bases, with 7 bases between. This CDR3 is 13 amino acids long. In DNA form, the CDR3 reads TGTGCCAGCAGTGGTACAGGCTCCTACGAGCAGTACTTC. It translates to CASSGTGSYEQYF.

The chain has TRBV4-1 and TRBJ2-3, with 14 bases that match TRBD2. Germline CDR1 is MGHRA and CDR2 is YSYEKL. J lost 5 bases, V lost 4 bases, and 5 bases had no gene match. CDR3 length: 16 amino acids. In nucleotides, the CDR3 is TGCGCCAGCAGCCCACGACTAGCGGGGGGGCAAGATACGCAGTATTTT. Its protein product is CASSPRLAGGQDTQYF.

For this clone: Other DNA sequences in the sample encode the same CDR3. The V and J genes are TRBV18 and TRBJ1-5; 9 bases line up with TRBD1. This CDR3 has 14 residues. With V trimmed by 2 bases and J by 4 bases, 0 bases remained unmatched. Germline CDR1 reads KGHSH; CDR2 reads LQKENI. This CDR3 is CASSPGTGNQPQHF. The DNA of the CDR3 is TGTGCCAGCTCACCAGGGACAGGGAATCAGCCCCAGCATTTT.

The chain has TRBV30 and TRBJ1-1, with D hard to call. The CDR3 spans 12 residues. The V end was cut by 3 bases, the J end by 2 bases, with 7 bases between. The germline V gene encodes CDR1 GTSNPN and CDR2 SVGIG (reference sequence). The CDR3: CAWSQTNTEAFF. CDR3 coding DNA: TGTGCCTGGAGCCAGACTAACACTGAAGCTTTCTTT.

This clone turned up a few times. The chain uses TRBV4-1 and TRBJ2-2; D may be TRBD2 (5 bases). The germline V and J ends were trimmed by 1 base and 8 bases, with 5 bases remaining between them. CDR3 length: 12 residues. Germline CDR1 is MGHRA and CDR2 is YSYEKL. The CDR3 DNA reads as TGCGCCAGCAGCCAAGCGGGGGGGGAGCTGTTTTTT. Translation: CASSQAGGELFF.

The chain links TRBV10-3 to TRBJ1-2; 11 nucleotides match TRBD1. Per germline, CDR1 ENHRY and CDR2 SYGVKD. V lost 5 bases, J lost 6 bases, and 11 bases stayed unmatched. The CDR3 runs 16 residues. The CDR3 loop reads CAISQRTGGQGNGYTF. Here the CDR3 DNA reads TGTGCCATCAGTCAAAGGACAGGGGGCCAAGGAAATGGCTACACCTTC.

The genes are TRBV11-2 and TRBJ2-6, with 10 bases matching TRBD1. V dropped 5 bases and J dropped 0; count of bases not matched to a gene: 10. Germline V CDR1 and CDR2: SGHAT, FQNNGV. The CDR3 contains 19 residues. The CDR3 reads CASSPSRDRGRSGANVLTF. The CDR3, as DNA: TGTGCCAGCAGCCCGTCTCGGGACAGGGGACGCTCTGGGGCCAACGTCCTGACTTTC.

V is TRBV6-1 and J is TRBJ1-5; possible D gene TRBD1, 5 bases. The V and J ends lost 3 bases and 3 bases respectively, with 15 bases between them. CDR1 and CDR2 (germline): MNHNS, SASEGT. This CDR3 is 16 amino acids long. CDR3 sequence reads: CASSEKGSGANQPQHF. DNA for the CDR3: TGTGCCAGCAGTGAGAAGGGGTCGGGTGCCAATCAGCCCCAGCATTTT.

This clone showed up just a few times. The V call is TRBV10-1, the J call TRBJ2-2; 7 bases match TRBD1. V lost 5 bases to trimming and J lost 2 bases; unmatched junction nucleotides: 2. The CDR3 loop spans 14 amino acids. Germline loops: CDR1 WNHNN, CDR2 SYGVQD (reference sequence). CDR3 coding DNA: TGCGCCAGCAGTCGGGACAGTAACACCGGGGAGCTGTTTTTT. Translating it yields CASSRDSNTGELFF.

This chain joins TRBV5-8 and TRBJ1-4; the D gene is possibly TRBD1 (5 bases). From germline, CDR1 is SGHTS and CDR2 YDEGEE. The V gene lost 2 bases and the J gene lost 7 bases, with 21 bases spanning the gap. This CDR3 region has 17 residues. CDR3 bases: TGTGCCAGCAGCTTTTACTTGATCCAGGGAGGAGGTGAAAAACTGTTTTTT. This codes for CASSFYLIQGGGEKLFF. The entire variable domain, with the rest obtained from reference TRBV5-8 and TRBJ1-4, is as follows: EAGVTQSPTHLIKTRGQQATLRCSPISGHTSVYWYQQALGLGLQFLLWYDEGEERNRGNFPPRFSGRQFPNYSSELNVNALELEDSALYLCASSFYLIQGGGEKLFFGSGTQLSVL.

The V gene is TRBV7-9, the J gene TRBJ1-6; the match to TRBD1 covers 7 bases. V trimming: 4 bases; J trimming: 5 bases; junction bases outside the gene matches: 5. This CDR3 spans 15 amino acids. Germline V gene sequence: CDR1 SEHNR, CDR2 FQNEAQ (reference sequence). The CDR3 DNA reads TGTGCCAGCAGCTGGCGGGACAGCAATAATTCACCCCTCCACTTT. Amino acid sequence: CASSWRDSNNSPLHF.

The V gene is TRBV4-3, the J gene TRBJ2-7, with D possibly matching TRBD1 (5 bases). Per germline, CDR1 LGHNA and CDR2 YSLEER. The ends were cut back, 3 bases at V and 0 bases at J, with 9 bases in the middle. The CDR3 extends over 14 amino acids. Written as DNA, the CDR3 is TGCGCCAGCAGCCAGACGACAGTCTCCTACGAGCAGTACTTC. Amino acids: CASSQTTVSYEQYF.

This clone was detected only once. V usage is TRBV11-2 and J usage is TRBJ1-2, with 11 bases fitting TRBD1. The CDR3 consists of 15 residues. CDR1 is SGHAT, CDR2 FQNNGV, per germline. Losses at the gene ends were 2 bases for V and 6 bases for J; bases not matched to a gene: 5. CDR3 region: CASSLTDRGQNGYTF. The CDR3 DNA sequence: TGTGCCAGCAGCTTAACGGACAGGGGGCAGAATGGCTACACCTTC.

The gene calls are TRBV6-2 or TRBV6-3 and TRBJ2-5, with 7 bases lining up with TRBD1. The CDR3 length is 17 residues. After removal of 2 bases from V and 1 base from J, the junction contained 10 bases not matched to a gene. Germline CDR1 is MNHEY and CDR2 is SVGEGT. The CDR3 DNA reads TGTGCCAGCAGTTACGCCGATAGGGGGCGGCCCCAAGAGACCCAGTACTTC. This encodes CASSYADRGRPQETQYF.

The J gene is TRBJ2-1, the V gene TRBV3-1 (or the pseudogene TRBV3-2); 10 bases map to TRBD2. Germline-derived CDR1 and CDR2 are LGHDT and YNNKEL (reference sequence). CDR3 size: 17 residues. V shed 2 bases, J shed 3 bases, and the junction held 7 bases outside the gene matches. The CDR3 loop is CASSQTRKREGYNEQFF. The CDR3 DNA reads TGTGCCAGCAGCCAAACTCGAAAGCGGGAGGGCTACAATGAGCAGTTCTTC.

This clone turned up a few times. CDR3 DNA sequence: TGTGCCAGCAGCATCACGGGACAGACCCACGGGGAAAAACTGTTTTTT. Its translation is CASSITGQTHGEKLFF. The J gene is TRBJ1-4, the V gene TRBV5-8, with TRBD1 identical over 7 bases. Per germline, CDR1 SGHTS and CDR2 YDEGEE. V gave up 4 bases and J gave up 8 bases; unmatched junction bases: 14. The CDR3 has 16 amino acids.

In its sample, this clone was seen a few times. The CDR3 coding sequence is TGTGCCAGCTCAGGGGGACTAGGGGAGCAGTACTTC. Amino acid sequence: CASSGGLGEQYF. The chain couples TRBV6-5 to TRBJ2-7; D is possibly TRBD2 (8 bases). Germline CDR1 and CDR2: MNHEY and SVGAGI. V was shortened by 8 bases and J by 7 bases, with 15 bases between the two germline ends. The CDR3 is 12 amino acids.

The CDR3 nucleotides are TGTGCCAGCGGACGGGACAGGTCGTTTCTGAACACTGAAGCTTTCTTT. Protein sequence: CASGRDRSFLNTEAFF. This chain uses TRBV7-9 with TRBJ1-1; 8 positions match TRBD1. The CDR3 has 16 amino acids. CDR1 and CDR2 from the germline V gene are SEHNR and FQNEAQ (reference sequence). V trimming: 8 bases; J trimming: 0 bases; junction bases outside the gene matches: 11.

This clone was seen a handful of times. At one end, the junction sequence differs from germline, possibly due to a read error. This chain uses TRBV6-5 with TRBJ1-2, with D possibly TRBD1 on 6 matching bases. Per germline, CDR1 MNHEY and CDR2 SVGAGI. The CDR3 runs to 14 residues. CDR3 bases: TGTGCCAGCAGTTCCCGTGATCAGGGGAGTGTAGGAAACTTC. It translates to CASSSRDQGSVGNF.

This chain links TRBV9 with TRBJ2-1; 10 positions agree with TRBD2. CDR1 SGDLS and CDR2 YYNGEE come from the germline V gene. The CDR3 has 16 amino acids. After removal of 4 bases from V and 7 bases from J, the junction contained 11 bases not matched to a gene. The chain's CDR3 is CASSPLGSGGRNEQFF. CDR3 nucleotide sequence: TGTGCCAGCAGCCCCCTGGGTAGCGGGGGGAGAAATGAGCAGTTCTTC.

This chain uses TRBV5-4 with TRBJ1-2; TRBD1 is a possible D gene (5 bases). This CDR3 has 15 amino acids. Germline V gene data show CDR1 as SGHNT and CDR2 as YYREEE (reference sequence). The V end lost 4 bases, the J end lost 8 bases, and 21 bases lay between the germline ends. CDR3 protein: CASSPPGSRVRGYTF. Here the CDR3 DNA reads TGTGCCAGCAGCCCCCCTGGGTCCAGGGTGAGGGGCTACACCTTC.